The present TCR beta chain was sequenced within a study of radiotherapy plus CTLA-4 blockade in lung cancer. Study-wide points: Subsequent to radiotherapy plus ipilimumab, tumor-derived TCR clones underwent expansion in blood. Alongside interferon-beta, early blood T cell clone dynamics were reportedly the best predictor of response.

About this clone itself: Its target is unknown.

CDR1 is LNHDA, CDR2 SQIVND, per germline (reference sequence). The CDR3 is 17 amino acids. J gave up 6 bases and V 4 bases, and 12 bases lay outside the gene matches. Method: immunoSEQ multiplex PCR; TCRdb's copy keeps in-frame clones and lacks some. The sample has 90,000 to 95,000 clones, roughly 85% seen once. The V call is TRBV19, the J call TRBJ2-1; 10 nucleotides agree with TRBD2. The TCR comes from a human donor with non-small cell lung cancer who had stable disease on radiotherapy plus ipilimumab. Sample: peripheral blood, taken from a patient treated with radiotherapy plus ipilimumab. CDR3 amino acids: CASSTPRGLAGVNEQFF. CDR3 coding DNA: TGTGCCAGTAGTACCCCTCGAGGGCTAGCGGGGGTCAATGAGCAGTTCTTC. Looking up the rest from reference TRBV19 and TRBJ2-1 gives the full variable domain: DGGITQSPKYLFRKEGQNVTLSCEQNLNHDAMYWYRQDPGQGLRLIYYSQIVNDFQKGDIAEGYSVSREKKESFPLTVTSAQKNPTAFYLCASSTPRGLAGVNEQFFGPGTRLTVL.